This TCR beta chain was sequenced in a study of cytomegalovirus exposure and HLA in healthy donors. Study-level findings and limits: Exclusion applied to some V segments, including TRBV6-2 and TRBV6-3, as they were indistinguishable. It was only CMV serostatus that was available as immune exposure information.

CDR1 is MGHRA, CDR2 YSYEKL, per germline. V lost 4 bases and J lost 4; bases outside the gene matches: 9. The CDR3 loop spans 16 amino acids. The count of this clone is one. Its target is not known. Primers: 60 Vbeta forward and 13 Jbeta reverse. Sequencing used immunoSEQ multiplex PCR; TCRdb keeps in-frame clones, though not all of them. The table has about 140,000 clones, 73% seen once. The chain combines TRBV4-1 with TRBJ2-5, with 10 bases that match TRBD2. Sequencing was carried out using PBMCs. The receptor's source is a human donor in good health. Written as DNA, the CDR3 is TGCGCCAGCAGCCGTAAAGCGGGGGGGCCGTCAGAGACCCAGTACTTC. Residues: CASSRKAGGPSETQYF.